The clone carrying this TCR beta chain appeared a few times. Its antigen is undetermined. This specimen comes from a study of T-cell memory formation after mild COVID-19. Study summary: Each donor largely had its own TCR clusters. Findings and caveats of the study: Clones that contracted from day 15 to 85 were balanced CD4/CD8, while later expanders leaned CD4+. Contracting CD4+ clones lay largely in CM and EM, with CD8+ ones residing in EMRA.

Per the germline V gene, CDR1 is SGHRS and CDR2 is YFSETQ. V lost 3 bases to trimming and J lost 5 bases; unmatched junction nucleotides: 5. CDR3 length: 14 amino acids. Libraries for TCRalpha and TCRbeta carried sample barcodes and unique molecular identifiers via 5'RACE. TCRdb used MiXCR to reprocess the 5' RACE reads, holding one entry per CDR3 protein. The sample lists 400,000 or so distinct CDR3 sequences; 20% were seen once. V and J are TRBV5-1 and TRBJ2-3, with 8 bases lining up with TRBD1. This clonotype originated in an adult woman who had mild COVID-19 (a few samples of this study predate the infection). Cell type and time point are not known. The sequencing sample was made of PBMCs or a T cell subset sorted from them (not recorded which). For the CDR3, the DNA is TGCGCCAGCAGCTACGGACAGGGTGTAGATACGCAGTATTTT. Translation gives CASSYGQGVDTQYF. Full variable domain (rest looked up from reference TRBV5-1 and TRBJ2-3): KAGVTQTPRYLIKTRGQQVTLSCSPISGHRSVSWYQQTPGQGLQFLFEYFSETQRNKGNFPGRFSGRQFSNSRSEMNVSTLELGDSALYLCASSYGQGVDTQYFGPGTRLTVL.